Sequencing of this TCR beta chain was carried out in a study of CD8 T cells in Susac syndrome. CD8+ and CD4+ T cells taken from blood had their TCR beta sequenced. It was with random hexamers that 0.5 to 1 ug RNA was reverse transcribed. The authors amplified TCR beta CDR3 across 54 Vbeta and 13 Jbeta using immunoSEQ multiplex PCR. MiXCR was run by TCRdb on the immunoSEQ multiplex PCR reads, yielding one entry per CDR3 protein. Of over 80,000 distinct CDR3 sequences listed, approximately 92% are singletons. V was trimmed by 5 bases and J by 4 bases, leaving 14 bases between them. This CDR3 region has 15 residues.

Sequencing input: CD8+ T cells from PBMCs. The sequence was collected from a human donor in good health. The chain carries TRBV12-3 or TRBV12-4 and TRBJ1-4; D is perhaps TRBD1 (6 bases). CDR3 DNA sequence: TGTGCCAGCAGTCCCCTGGACAGCCTTAATGAAAAACTGTTTTTT. Translated: CASSPLDSLNEKLFF.